Listed here are 21 T cell receptor beta chains from one sample, sequenced in a study of control samples from healthy donors and cancer patients. The method was immunoSEQ multiplex PCR; TCRdb's version includes in-frame clones alone and lacks a portion of them. The profile shows about 75,000 clones, about four fifths of them singletons. The sample was blood. The receptors were sampled from a man in his fifties or sixties in good health.

This rearrangement joins TRBV21-1 to TRBJ1-2; the table assigns TRBD1, which was not confirmed against the DNA. TRBV21-1 is noted as a pseudogene. There are 17 residues in the CDR3. The CDR3 DNA sequence: TGTGCCAGCAGCAAAAGTAGGGTTGCAGGGTCCTACTATGGCTACACCTTC. This gives the protein CASSKSRVAGSYYGYTF.

The gene calls are TRBV27 and TRBJ1-5; D not certain. Trimming stripped 2 bases from V and 4 bases from J, with 9 bases between. The germline V gene encodes CDR1 MNHEY and CDR2 SMNVEV (reference sequence). CDR3 length equals 14 residues. The CDR3 DNA reads as TGTGCCAGCAGTTTACGGGCAGTTAATCAGCCCCAGCATTTT. Protein product: CASSLRAVNQPQHF.

This clone was seen a single time. The gene calls are TRBV6-6 and TRBJ1-1; D not resolved. The germline V gene encodes CDR1 MNHNY and CDR2 SVGAGI (reference sequence). V was shortened by 2 bases and J by 2 bases, with 6 bases between the two germline ends. The CDR3 length is 13 residues. CDR3 sequence: CASSYQENTEAFF. The CDR3 bases are TGTGCCAGCAGTTACCAGGAAAACACTGAAGCTTTCTTT.

This clone was recorded once. The chain couples TRBV5-1 to TRBJ1-2; D is unclear. CDR1 and CDR2 from the germline V gene are SGHRS and YFSETQ. The CDR3 contains 14 residues. The V end was cut by 0 bases, the J end by 5 bases, with 11 bases between. The CDR3 sequence: CASSLEGQRYGYTF. DNA of the CDR3: TGCGCCAGCAGCTTGGAAGGGCAGCGGTATGGCTACACCTTC.

The CDR3 nucleotides are TGTGCCAGCAGCCAAGGAATCGGGTCAGGACCAGGCGAGCAGTACTTC. Its translation: CASSQGIGSGPGEQYF. The V gene is TRBV4-2, the J gene TRBJ2-7; no definite D call. Germline CDR1 and CDR2: LGHNA and YNFKEQ. The V end was cut by 1 base, the J end by 6 bases, with 19 bases between. The length of the CDR3 is 16 residues.

The chain joins TRBV15 to TRBJ2-7, with 8 bases lining up with TRBD2. V shed 0 bases, J shed 9 bases, and the junction held 13 bases outside the gene matches. Germline V gene data show CDR1 as LNHNV and CDR2 as YYDKDF (reference sequence). There are 16 residues in the CDR3. The DNA for the CDR3 is TGTGCCACCAGCAGAGATGTTGAGCGGGAGAGTTTCGGGCAGTACTTC. It codes for CATSRDVERESFGQYF.

The chain has TRBV6-5 and TRBJ1-5; 8 bases are shared with TRBD1. Trimming removed 6 bases from V and 6 bases from J; junction bases left unmatched: 7. Germline-derived CDR1 and CDR2 are MNHEY and SVGAGI. CDR3 length: 14 residues. For the CDR3, the DNA is TGTGCCAGCAGCCGCGGACAGGGAGGTCAGCCCCAGCATTTT. As protein: CASSRGQGGQPQHF.

This chain connects TRBV2 to TRBJ2-7; TRBD1 agrees at 8 bases. CDR1 and CDR2 (germline): SNHLY, FYNNEI. The CDR3 runs to 14 residues. V lost 2 bases to trimming and J lost 5 bases; unmatched junction nucleotides: 5. The CDR3 sequence is CASSEMDRVNEQYF. The DNA of the CDR3 is TGTGCCAGCAGTGAAATGGACAGGGTTAACGAGCAGTACTTC.

The chain combines TRBV7-9 with TRBJ2-2; 9 bases fit TRBD1. Germline V CDR1 and CDR2: SEHNR, FQNEAQ (reference sequence). V trimming: 1 base; J trimming: 4 bases; junction bases outside the gene matches: 7. This CDR3 comprises 17 residues. For the CDR3, the DNA is TGTGCCAGCAGCTTAGGGATGAAACAGGGGGCCACCGGGGAGCTGTTTTTT. This sequence encodes CASSLGMKQGATGELFF.

The CDR3 here is CSALGNEQFF. The CDR3 DNA is TGCAGTGCTCTGGGCAATGAGCAGTTCTTC. This chain uses TRBV20-1 with TRBJ2-1; D uncertain. The CDR3 is made up of 10 amino acids. CDR1 is DFQATT and CDR2 is SNEGSKA in the germline V gene (reference sequence). Trimming removed 5 bases from V and 6 bases from J, with 5 bases in between.

CDR3 sequence reads: CASSEIRGSGANVLTF. CDR3 DNA: TGCGCCAGCAGTGAAATCAGGGGCTCTGGGGCCAACGTCCTGACTTTC. The genes are TRBV10-2 and TRBJ2-6, with D possibly TRBD1 on 6 matching bases. Trimming pared 3 bases from V and 0 bases from J, leaving 9 bases between. The CDR3 totals 16 residues. CDR1 WSHSY and CDR2 SAAADI come from the germline V gene.

V usage is TRBV28 and J usage is TRBJ2-1; 10 nucleotides align to TRBD1. Looked up from germline, CDR1 is MDHEN and CDR2 is SYDVKM. The CDR3 contains 14 residues. V lost 5 bases, J lost 5 bases, and 3 bases stayed unmatched. In DNA, the CDR3 is TGTGCCAGCAGTCGGGACAGGGGCAACAATGAGCAGTTCTTC. Translating it yields CASSRDRGNNEQFF.

Turning to this clone: Additional DNA sequences in this sample encode the identical CDR3. CDR3 sequence: CATSDPGTGGYEQYF. CDR3 coding DNA: TGTGCCACCAGTGATCCCGGGACAGGGGGCTACGAGCAGTACTTC. V and J are TRBV24-1 and TRBJ2-7; 11 positions agree with TRBD1. Per germline, CDR1 KGHDR and CDR2 SFDVKD. The CDR3 covers 15 residues. The ends lost 3 bases at V and 3 bases at J; junction bases unmatched: 3.

The rearrangement links TRBV12-3 or TRBV12-4 to TRBJ2-5; D gene ambiguous. This CDR3 comprises 13 residues. Trimming took off 3 bases at V and 9 bases at J, with 14 bases between the two ends. The CDR3 loop reads CASSFRSFGAQYF. The CDR3 DNA reads as TGTGCCAGCAGTTTCCGTTCTTTTGGAGCCCAGTACTTC.

This chain uses TRBV6-5 with TRBJ2-2; no definite D call. CDR1 is MNHEY, CDR2 SVGAGI, per germline. The CDR3 has 14 amino acids. Trimming stripped 7 bases from V and 5 bases from J, with 14 bases between. In nucleotides, the CDR3 is TGTGCCAGCATGCAAAGGGAAGGGACCGGGGAGCTGTTTTTT. Protein product: CASMQREGTGELFF.

This clone was counted between two and nine times. The rearrangement links TRBV7-2 to TRBJ1-1, with a possible D match to TRBD1 (6 bases). CDR1 is SGHTA, CDR2 FQGNSA, per germline. The CDR3 covers 15 residues. V was pared by 1 base and J by 6 bases, with 15 bases between. Here the CDR3 DNA reads TGTGCCAGCAGCTTAGTCGCGGGGGGCGGGTCTGAAGCTTTCTTT. Protein: CASSLVAGGGSEAFF.

The V call is TRBV14, the J call TRBJ2-2; D may match TRBD1 or TRBD2 (6 bases each). There are 15 residues in the CDR3. In germline, CDR1 is SGHDN, CDR2 FVKESK. V lost 1 base and J lost 4, with 10 bases in between. CDR3 sequence (DNA): TGTGCCAGCAGCCAAGCGGGGGCCGGCACCGGGGAGCTGTTTTTT. It translates to CASSQAGAGTGELFF.

The rearrangement links TRBV2 to TRBJ2-5, with TRBD1 matching 8 bases. Germline V gene data show CDR1 as SNHLY and CDR2 as FYNNEI. V was pared by 2 bases and J by 0 bases, with 11 bases of the junction left unmatched. The CDR3 is 18 residues long. CDR3 in DNA: TGTGCCAGCAGTGAATTCGGCAGGGGGCGACGGGACCAAGAGACCCAGTACTTC. Its translation: CASSEFGRGRRDQETQYF.

The V gene is TRBV27, the J gene TRBJ2-1; 11 bases map to TRBD2. CDR1 MNHEY and CDR2 SMNVEV come from the germline V gene (reference sequence). V was clipped by 5 bases and J by 6 bases; unmatched bases: 18. The CDR3 contains 19 residues. The CDR3 bases are TGTGCCAGCAGTAAGCCCGGGACTAGCGGAGGGTTGGTTGCCAATGAGCAGTTCTTC. Its translation is CASSKPGTSGGLVANEQFF.

The V and J genes are TRBV15 and TRBJ2-2; 9 bases are a match to TRBD1. Trimming took 2 bases from V and 1 from J; bases not matched to a gene: 5. Germline V gives CDR1 LNHNV, CDR2 YYDKDF (reference sequence). The length of the CDR3 is 17 residues. CDR3: CATSRRTGVKNTGELFF. The CDR3 nucleotides are TGTGCCACCAGCAGAAGGACAGGGGTGAAGAACACCGGGGAGCTGTTTTTT.

The V gene is TRBV20-1, the J gene TRBJ2-5; D not certain. Trimming removed 3 bases from V and 2 bases from J, with 7 bases in between. The CDR3 has 12 amino acids. From germline, CDR1 is DFQATT and CDR2 SNEGSKA (reference sequence). In DNA, the CDR3 is TGCAGTGCTAGTCCCGAGCAAGAGACCCAGTACTTC. Protein: CSASPEQETQYF.